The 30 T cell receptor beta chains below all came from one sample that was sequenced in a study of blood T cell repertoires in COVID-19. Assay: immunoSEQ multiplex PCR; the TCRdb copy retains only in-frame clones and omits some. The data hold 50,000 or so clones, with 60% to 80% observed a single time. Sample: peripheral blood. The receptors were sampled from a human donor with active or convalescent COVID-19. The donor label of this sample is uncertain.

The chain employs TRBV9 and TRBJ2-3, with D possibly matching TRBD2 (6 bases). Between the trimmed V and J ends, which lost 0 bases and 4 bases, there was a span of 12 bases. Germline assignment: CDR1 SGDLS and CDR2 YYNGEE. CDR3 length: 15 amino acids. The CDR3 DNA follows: TGTGCCAGCAGCGTAGTGGGAGGTGCGGCAGATACGCAGTATTTT. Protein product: CASSVVGGAADTQYF. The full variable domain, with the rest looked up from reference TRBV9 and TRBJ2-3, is DSGVTQTPKHLITATGQRVTLRCSPRSGDLSVYWYQQSLDQGLQFLIQYYNGEERAKGNILERFSAQQFPDLHSELNLSSLELGDSALYFCASSVVGGAADTQYFGPGTRLTVL.

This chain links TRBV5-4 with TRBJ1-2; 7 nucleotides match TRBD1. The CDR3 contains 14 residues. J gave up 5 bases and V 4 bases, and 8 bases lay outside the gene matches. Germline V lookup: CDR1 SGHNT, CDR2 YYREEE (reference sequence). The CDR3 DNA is TGTGCCAGCAGCACCGGACAGGAGACGTATGGCTACACCTTC. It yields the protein CASSTGQETYGYTF. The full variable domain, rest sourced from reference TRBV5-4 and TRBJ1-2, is ETGVTQSPTHLIKTRGQQVTLRCSSQSGHNTVSWYQQALGQGPQFIFQYYREEENGRGNFPPRFSGLQFPNYSSELNVNALELDDSALYLCASSTGQETYGYTFGSGTRLTVV.

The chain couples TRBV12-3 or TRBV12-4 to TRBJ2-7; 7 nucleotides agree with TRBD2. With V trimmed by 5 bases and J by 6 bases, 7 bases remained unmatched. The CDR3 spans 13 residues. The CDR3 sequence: CASSPGLSGEQYF. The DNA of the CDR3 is TGTGCCAGCAGTCCGGGACTATCAGGCGAGCAGTACTTC.

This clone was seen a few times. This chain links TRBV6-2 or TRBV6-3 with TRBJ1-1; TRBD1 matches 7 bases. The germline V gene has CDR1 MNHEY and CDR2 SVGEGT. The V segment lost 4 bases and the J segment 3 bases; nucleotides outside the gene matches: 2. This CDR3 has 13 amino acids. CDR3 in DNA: TGTGCCAGCAGTTTGGGACAGTACACTGAAGCTTTCTTT. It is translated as CASSLGQYTEAFF.

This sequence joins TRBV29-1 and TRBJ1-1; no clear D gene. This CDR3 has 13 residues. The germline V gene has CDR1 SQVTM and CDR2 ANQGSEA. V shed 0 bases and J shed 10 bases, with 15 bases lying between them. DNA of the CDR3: TGCAGCGTTGAAGATCGGGAGCACGGCGGAGCTTTCTTT. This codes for CSVEDREHGGAFF.

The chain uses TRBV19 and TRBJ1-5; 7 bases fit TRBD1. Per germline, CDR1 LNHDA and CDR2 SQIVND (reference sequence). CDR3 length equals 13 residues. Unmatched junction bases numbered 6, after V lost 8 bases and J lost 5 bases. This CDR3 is CASRRDSYQPQHF. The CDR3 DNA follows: TGTGCCAGTCGGCGGGACAGCTATCAGCCCCAGCATTTT.

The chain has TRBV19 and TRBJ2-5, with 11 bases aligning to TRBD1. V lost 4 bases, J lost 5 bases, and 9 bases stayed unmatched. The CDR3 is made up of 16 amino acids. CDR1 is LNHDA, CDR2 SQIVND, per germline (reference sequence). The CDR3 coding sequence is TGTGCCAGTAGTAACCGGGACAGGGGGTTTGAGGAGACCCAGTACTTC. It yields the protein CASSNRDRGFEETQYF. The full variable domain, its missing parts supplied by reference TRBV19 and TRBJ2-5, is DGGITQSPKYLFRKEGQNVTLSCEQNLNHDAMYWYRQDPGQGLRLIYYSQIVNDFQKGDIAEGYSVSREKKESFPLTVTSAQKNPTAFYLCASSNRDRGFEETQYFGPGTRLLVL.

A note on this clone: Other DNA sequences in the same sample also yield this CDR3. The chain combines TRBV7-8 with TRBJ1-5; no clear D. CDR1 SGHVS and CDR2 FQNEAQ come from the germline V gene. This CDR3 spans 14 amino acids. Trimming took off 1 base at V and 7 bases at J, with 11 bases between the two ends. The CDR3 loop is CASSLDRGGQPQHF. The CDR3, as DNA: TGTGCCAGCAGCTTAGACCGGGGTGGGCAGCCCCAGCATTTT.

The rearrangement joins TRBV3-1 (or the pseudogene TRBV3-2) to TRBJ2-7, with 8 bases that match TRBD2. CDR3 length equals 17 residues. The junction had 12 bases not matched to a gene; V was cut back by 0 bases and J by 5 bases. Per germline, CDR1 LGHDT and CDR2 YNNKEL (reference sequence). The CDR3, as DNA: TGTGCCAGCAGCCAAGAAGGGCTGGAGCGGGAGAGGGACGAGCAGTACTTC. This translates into CASSQEGLERERDEQYF.

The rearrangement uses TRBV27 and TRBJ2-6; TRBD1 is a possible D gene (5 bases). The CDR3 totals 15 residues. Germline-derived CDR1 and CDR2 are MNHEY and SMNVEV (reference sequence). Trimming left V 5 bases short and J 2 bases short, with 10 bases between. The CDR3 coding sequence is TGTGCCAGCAGTCCCAGGGAAACTGGGGCCAACGTCCTGACTTTC. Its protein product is CASSPRETGANVLTF. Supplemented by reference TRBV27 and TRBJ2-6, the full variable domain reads EAQVTQNPRYLITVTGKKLTVTCSQNMNHEYMSWYRQDPGLGLRQIYYSMNVEVTDKGDVPEGYKVSRKEKRNFPLILESPSPNQTSLYFCASSPRETGANVLTFGAGSRLTVL.

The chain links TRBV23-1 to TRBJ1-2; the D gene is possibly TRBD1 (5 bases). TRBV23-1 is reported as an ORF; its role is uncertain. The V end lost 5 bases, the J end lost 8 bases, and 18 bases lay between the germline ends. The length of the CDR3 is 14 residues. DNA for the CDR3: TGCGCCAGCAGTGACGACAGCGGGAGACTCGGCTACACCTTC. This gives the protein CASSDDSGRLGYTF.

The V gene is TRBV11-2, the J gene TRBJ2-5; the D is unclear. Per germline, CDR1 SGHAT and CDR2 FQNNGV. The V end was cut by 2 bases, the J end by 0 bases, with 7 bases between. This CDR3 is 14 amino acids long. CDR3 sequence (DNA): TGTGCCAGCAGCTTAAACCTAAACCAAGAGACCCAGTACTTC. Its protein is CASSLNLNQETQYF.

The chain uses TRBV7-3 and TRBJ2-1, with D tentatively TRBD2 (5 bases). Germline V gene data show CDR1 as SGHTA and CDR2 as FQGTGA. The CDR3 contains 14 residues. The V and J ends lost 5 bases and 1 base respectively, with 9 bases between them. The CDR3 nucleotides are TGTGCCAGCAGCCGGACTGGGTCCTACAATGAGCAGTTCTTC. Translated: CASSRTGSYNEQFF.

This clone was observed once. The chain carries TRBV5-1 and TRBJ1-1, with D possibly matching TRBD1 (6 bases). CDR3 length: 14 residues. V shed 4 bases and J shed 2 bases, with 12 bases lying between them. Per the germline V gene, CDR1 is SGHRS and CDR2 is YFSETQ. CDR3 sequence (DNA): TGCGCCAGCAGCCTCTATGGGGGCAACACTGAAGCTTTCTTT. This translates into CASSLYGGNTEAFF. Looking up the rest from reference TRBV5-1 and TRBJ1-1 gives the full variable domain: KAGVTQTPRYLIKTRGQQVTLSCSPISGHRSVSWYQQTPGQGLQFLFEYFSETQRNKGNFPGRFSGRQFSNSRSEMNVSTLELGDSALYLCASSLYGGNTEAFFGQGTRLTVV.

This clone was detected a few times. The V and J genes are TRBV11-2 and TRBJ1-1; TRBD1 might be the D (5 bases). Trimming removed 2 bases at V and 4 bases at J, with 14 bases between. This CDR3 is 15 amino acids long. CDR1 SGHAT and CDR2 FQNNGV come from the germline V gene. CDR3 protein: CASSLSGGGGTEAFF. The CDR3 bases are TGTGCCAGCAGCTTATCGGGGGGTGGGGGCACTGAAGCTTTCTTT.

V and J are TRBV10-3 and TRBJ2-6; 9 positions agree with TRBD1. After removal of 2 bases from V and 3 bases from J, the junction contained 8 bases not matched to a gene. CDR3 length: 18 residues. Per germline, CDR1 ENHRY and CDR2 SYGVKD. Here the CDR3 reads CAISELTGGKGGANVLTF. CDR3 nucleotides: TGTGCCATCAGTGAGCTGACAGGGGGGAAAGGTGGGGCCAACGTCCTGACTTTC.

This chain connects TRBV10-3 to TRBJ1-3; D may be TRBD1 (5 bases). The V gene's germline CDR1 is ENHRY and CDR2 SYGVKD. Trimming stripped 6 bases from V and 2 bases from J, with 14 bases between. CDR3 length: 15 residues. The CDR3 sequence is CAISLTGEAGNTIYF. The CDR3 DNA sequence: TGTGCCATCAGCCTCACAGGAGAGGCTGGAAACACCATATATTTT.

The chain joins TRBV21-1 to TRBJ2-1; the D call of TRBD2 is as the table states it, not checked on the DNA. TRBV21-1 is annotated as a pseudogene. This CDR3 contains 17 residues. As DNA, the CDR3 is TGTGCCAGCAGCGCTGGACTAGCGGGAGGAACCTGCGGTGAGCAGTTCTTC. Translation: CASSAGLAGGTCGEQFF.

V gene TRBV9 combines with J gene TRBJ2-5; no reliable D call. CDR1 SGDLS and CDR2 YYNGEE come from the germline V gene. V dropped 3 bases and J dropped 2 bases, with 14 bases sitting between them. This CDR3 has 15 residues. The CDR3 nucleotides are TGTGCCAGCAGCGCGTCTCTAGGAAGACAAGAGACCCAGTACTTC. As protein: CASSASLGRQETQYF.

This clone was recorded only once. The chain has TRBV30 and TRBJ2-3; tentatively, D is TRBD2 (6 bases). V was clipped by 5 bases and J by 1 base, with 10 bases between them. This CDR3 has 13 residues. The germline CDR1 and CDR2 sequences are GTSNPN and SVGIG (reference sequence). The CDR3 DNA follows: TGTGCCTGGGGGACGGGGGGCACAGATACGCAGTATTTT. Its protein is CAWGTGGTDTQYF.

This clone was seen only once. The CDR3 loop reads CASSLAVDRGIRSGANVLTF. The DNA for the CDR3 is TGCGCCAGCAGCTTGGCAGTTGACAGGGGAATTCGCTCTGGGGCCAACGTCCTGACTTTC. The chain links TRBV5-1 to TRBJ2-6, with 8 bases that match TRBD1. The CDR3 sequence is 20 residues long. V was clipped by 0 bases and J by 0 bases; unmatched bases: 11. From germline, CDR1 is SGHRS and CDR2 YFSETQ.

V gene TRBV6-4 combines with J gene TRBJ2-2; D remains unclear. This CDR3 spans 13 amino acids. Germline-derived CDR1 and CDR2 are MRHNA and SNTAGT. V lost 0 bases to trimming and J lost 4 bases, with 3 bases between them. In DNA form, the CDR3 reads TGTGCCAGCAGTGACTCGAGCACCGGGGAGCTGTTTTTT. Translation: CASSDSSTGELFF.

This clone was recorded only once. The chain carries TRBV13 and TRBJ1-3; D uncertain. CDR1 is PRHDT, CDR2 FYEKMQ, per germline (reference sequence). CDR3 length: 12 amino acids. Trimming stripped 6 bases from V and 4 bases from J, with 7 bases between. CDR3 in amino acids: CASRETGNTIYF. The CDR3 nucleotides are TGTGCCAGCAGAGAGACAGGAAACACCATATATTTT.

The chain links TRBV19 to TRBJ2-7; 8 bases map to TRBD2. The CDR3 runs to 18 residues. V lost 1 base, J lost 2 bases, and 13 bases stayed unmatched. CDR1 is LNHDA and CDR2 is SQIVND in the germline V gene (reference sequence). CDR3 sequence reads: CASSIVMWLAGTTYEQYF. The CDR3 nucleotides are TGTGCCAGTAGTATAGTGATGTGGCTAGCGGGTACCACCTACGAGCAGTACTTC. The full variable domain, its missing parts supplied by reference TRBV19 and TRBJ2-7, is DGGITQSPKYLFRKEGQNVTLSCEQNLNHDAMYWYRQDPGQGLRLIYYSQIVNDFQKGDIAEGYSVSREKKESFPLTVTSAQKNPTAFYLCASSIVMWLAGTTYEQYFGPGTRLTVT.

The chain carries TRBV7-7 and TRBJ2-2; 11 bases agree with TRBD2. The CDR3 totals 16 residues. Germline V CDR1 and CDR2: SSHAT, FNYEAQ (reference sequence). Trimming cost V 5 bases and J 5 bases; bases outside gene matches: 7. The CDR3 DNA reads TGTGCCAGCAGCCAATTAGCGGGAGGGCCTACCGGGGAGCTGTTTTTT. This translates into CASSQLAGGPTGELFF.

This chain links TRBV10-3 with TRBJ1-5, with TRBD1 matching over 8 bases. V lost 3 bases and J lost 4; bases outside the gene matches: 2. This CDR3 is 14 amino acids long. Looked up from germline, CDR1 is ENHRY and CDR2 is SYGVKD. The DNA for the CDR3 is TGTGCCATCAGTGAAGACAGGGGTAATCAGCCCCAGCATTTT. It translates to CAISEDRGNQPQHF.

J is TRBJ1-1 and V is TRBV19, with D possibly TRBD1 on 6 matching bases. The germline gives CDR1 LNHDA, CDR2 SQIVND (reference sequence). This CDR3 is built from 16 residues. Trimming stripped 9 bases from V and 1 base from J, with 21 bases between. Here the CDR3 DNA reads TGTGCCAGCCGAGGGGGGGCAGGGCACCAGAACACTGAAGCTTTCTTT. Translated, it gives CASRGGAGHQNTEAFF.

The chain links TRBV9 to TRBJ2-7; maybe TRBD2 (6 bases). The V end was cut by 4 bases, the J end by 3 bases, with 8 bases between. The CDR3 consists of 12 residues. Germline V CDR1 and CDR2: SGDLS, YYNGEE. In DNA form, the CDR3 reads TGTGCCAGCAGCTCTAGCGTCTACGAGCAGTACTTC. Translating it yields CASSSSVYEQYF.

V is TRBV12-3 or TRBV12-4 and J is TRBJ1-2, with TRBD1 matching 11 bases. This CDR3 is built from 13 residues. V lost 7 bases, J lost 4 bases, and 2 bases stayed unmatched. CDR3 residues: CASTGQGGYGYTF. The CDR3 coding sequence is TGTGCCAGCACGGGACAGGGGGGCTATGGCTACACCTTC.

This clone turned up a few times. CDR3 sequence: CASSESPTYTDTQYF. The DNA of the CDR3 is TGCGCCAGCAGTGAGTCCCCCACCTACACAGATACGCAGTATTTT. The chain is built from TRBV10-2 and TRBJ2-3; no reliable D call. This CDR3 comprises 15 residues. Germline CDR1 is WSHSY and CDR2 is SAAADI. Trimming left V 0 bases short and J 2 bases short, with 9 bases between.